Each of the 21 T cell receptor beta chains below was sequenced from the same sample in a study of blood T cell repertoires in COVID-19 (dated by TCRdb to 2018 to 2020). Libraries were constructed by the immunoSEQ multiplex PCR assay. This is the immuneACCESS table as TCRdb keeps it, with only in-frame sequences that have V and J called. A part of the clones is gone; compared with another copy, unresolved V genes explain less than half, and the rest is unexplained. The sample contains 25,000 to 35,000 clones, roughly 85% of them found a single time. Of the sample, about 9.7% falls within the top ten clones. The specimen sequenced was peripheral blood. These receptors all come from a man of 80 years or more with active COVID-19.

V usage is TRBV29-1 and J usage is TRBJ1-2; D is possibly TRBD1 (6 bases). The CDR3 covers 13 residues. The V gene's germline CDR1 is SQVTM and CDR2 ANQGSEA. The ends were cut back, 3 bases at V and 0 bases at J, with 8 bases in the middle. The CDR3 sequence is CSVEGHTNYGYTF. The CDR3 coding sequence is TGCAGCGTTGAGGGACATACTAACTATGGCTACACCTTC.

The J gene is TRBJ2-1, the V gene TRBV2, with D possibly TRBD2 on 5 matching bases. The V gene lost 7 bases and the J gene lost 0 bases, with 13 bases spanning the gap. CDR1 SNHLY and CDR2 FYNNEI come from the germline V gene. The CDR3 is 15 amino acids. Here the CDR3 reads CASKEAVSSYNEQFF. In nucleotides, the CDR3 is TGTGCCAGCAAGGAAGCGGTGAGCTCCTACAATGAGCAGTTCTTC.

V gene TRBV7-2 combines with J gene TRBJ1-1; tentatively, D is TRBD1 (6 bases). Germline CDR1 reads SGHTA; CDR2 reads FQGNSA. Trimming removed 5 bases at V and 0 bases at J, with 16 bases between. CDR3 size: 16 residues. This CDR3 is CASSTTAGAMNTEAFF. The CDR3 nucleotides are TGTGCCAGCAGCACTACGGCAGGGGCGATGAACACTGAAGCTTTCTTT.

The chain couples TRBV19 to TRBJ2-2; 9 bases fit TRBD2. With V trimmed by 1 base and J by 4 bases, 4 bases remained unmatched. The germline V gene encodes CDR1 LNHDA and CDR2 SQIVND (reference sequence). The CDR3 sequence is 16 residues long. The CDR3 sequence: CASSIGLAGLTGELFF. CDR3 bases: TGTGCCAGTAGTATAGGGCTAGCGGGGCTCACCGGGGAGCTGTTTTTT.

The rearrangement uses TRBV5-1 and TRBJ1-1, with D uncertain. Germline assignment: CDR1 SGHRS and CDR2 YFSETQ. V was cut by 4 bases and J by 4 bases, with 11 bases left in between. The CDR3 loop spans 13 amino acids. In DNA, the CDR3 is TGCGCCAGCAGCGAGGGAGGGAGCACTGAAGCTTTCTTT. This translates into CASSEGGSTEAFF.

The chain couples TRBV20-1 to TRBJ1-5; D ambiguous. Germline V gene sequence: CDR1 DFQATT, CDR2 SNEGSKA (reference sequence). There are 13 residues in the CDR3. Trimming removed 3 bases from V and 4 bases from J, with 10 bases in between. In nucleotides, the CDR3 is TGCAGTGCTAGTTTACAGCCTAATCAGCCCCAGCATTTT. Its protein is CSASLQPNQPQHF.

The gene calls are TRBV12-3 or TRBV12-4 and TRBJ1-6, with 8 bases matching TRBD1. CDR3 length: 13 amino acids. Losses at the gene ends were 6 bases for V and 9 bases for J; bases not matched to a gene: 4. This CDR3 is CASSTDRGSPLHF. The CDR3 nucleotides read TGTGCCAGCAGCACTGACAGGGGTTCACCCCTCCACTTT.

The chain employs TRBV10-3 and TRBJ1-2, with 11 nucleotides matching TRBD1. The CDR3 spans 12 residues. V dropped 10 bases and J dropped 6; count of bases not matched to a gene: 4. Germline V gives CDR1 ENHRY, CDR2 SYGVKD. DNA of the CDR3: TGTGCCACCGGGGGACAGGGGGATGGCTACACCTTC. Protein: CATGGQGDGYTF.

This chain links TRBV5-1 with TRBJ1-2; tentatively, D is TRBD1 (6 bases). V was shortened by 0 bases and J by 6 bases, with 12 bases between the two germline ends. The CDR3 runs to 14 residues. Germline lookup yields CDR1 SGHRS and CDR2 YFSETQ. CDR3 DNA sequence: TGCGCCAGCAGCTTGGATTTGGCAGGGGATGGCTACACCTTC. It encodes CASSLDLAGDGYTF.

The V and J genes are TRBV19 and TRBJ2-7; weak D call: TRBD1 (6 bases). Germline CDR1 reads LNHDA; CDR2 reads SQIVND (reference sequence). V dropped 3 bases and J dropped 3 bases, with 15 bases sitting between them. There are 15 residues in the CDR3. In nucleotides, the CDR3 is TGTGCCAGTAGTATTGGACAGAGCCTATACTACGAGCAGTACTTC. It codes for CASSIGQSLYYEQYF.

The chain joins TRBV5-8 to TRBJ2-7; tentative D call: TRBD1 (7 bases). V lost 4 bases, J lost 6 bases, and 20 bases lay in between. CDR3 length: 15 residues. Germline V lookup: CDR1 SGHTS, CDR2 YDEGEE. The CDR3 sequence is CASSRGTVEGREQYF. DNA of the CDR3: TGTGCCAGCAGCCGCGGGACAGTTGAGGGTCGCGAGCAGTACTTC.

This chain links TRBV9 with TRBJ2-1, with D perhaps matching TRBD1 (5 bases). Trimming stripped 1 base from V and 6 bases from J, with 8 bases between. Germline V gene sequence: CDR1 SGDLS, CDR2 YYNGEE. The CDR3 length is 13 residues. CDR3 sequence (DNA): TGTGCCAGCAGCGTACAGGGTTCCAATGAGCAGTTCTTC. Translated: CASSVQGSNEQFF.

In this sample, this clone turned up a few times. The V gene is TRBV2, the J gene TRBJ1-2, with D maybe TRBD1 (6 bases). This CDR3 has 14 residues. The V and J ends lost 6 bases and 0 bases respectively, with 11 bases between them. Germline V gives CDR1 SNHLY, CDR2 FYNNEI. DNA of the CDR3: TGTGCCAGCAGATACAGGGCATCTAACTATGGCTACACCTTC. This sequence encodes CASRYRASNYGYTF.

V is TRBV5-1 and J is TRBJ2-3, with D hard to call. The CDR3 contains 12 residues. The V end lost 2 bases, the J end lost 2 bases, and 3 bases lay between the germline ends. In germline, CDR1 is SGHRS, CDR2 YFSETQ. The CDR3 DNA reads TGCGCCAGCAGCTTCTCCACAGATACGCAGTATTTT. Its translation: CASSFSTDTQYF. Drawing the rest from reference TRBV5-1 and TRBJ2-3, the complete variable domain is KAGVTQTPRYLIKTRGQQVTLSCSPISGHRSVSWYQQTPGQGLQFLFEYFSETQRNKGNFPGRFSGRQFSNSRSEMNVSTLELGDSALYLCASSFSTDTQYFGPGTRLTVL.

The chain is built from TRBV28 and TRBJ2-3, with 7 positions matching TRBD2. Germline CDR1 is MDHEN and CDR2 is SYDVKM. The junction had 3 bases not matched to a gene; V was cut back by 3 bases and J by 0 bases. This CDR3 comprises 15 residues. The CDR3 here is CASSFWGGSTDTQYF. The CDR3 DNA sequence: TGTGCCAGCAGTTTTTGGGGAGGGAGCACAGATACGCAGTATTTT.

V gene TRBV5-1 combines with J gene TRBJ2-1; 11 bases fit TRBD2. The V and J ends lost 0 bases and 8 bases, in that order; junction bases with no gene match: 4. The CDR3 consists of 15 residues. Germline CDR1 reads SGHRS; CDR2 reads YFSETQ. CDR3 amino acids: CASSLALAGVDEQFF. In DNA form, the CDR3 reads TGCGCCAGCAGCTTGGCACTAGCGGGGGTGGATGAGCAGTTCTTC.

The chain links TRBV25-1 to TRBJ1-6, with 8 nucleotides matching TRBD1. The CDR3 loop spans 16 amino acids. J was trimmed by 7 bases and V by 2 bases; bases with no gene match: 7. CDR1 is MGHDK and CDR2 is SYGVNS in the germline V gene. CDR3 in amino acids: CASSEQGAWANSPLHF. The DNA of the CDR3 is TGTGCCAGCAGTGAACAGGGGGCCTGGGCGAATTCACCCCTCCACTTT. Supplemented by reference TRBV25-1 and TRBJ1-6, the full variable domain reads EADIYQTPRYLVIGTGKKITLECSQTMGHDKMYWYQQDPGMELHLIHYSYGVNSTEKGDLSSESTVSRIRTEHFPLTLESARPSHTSQYLCASSEQGAWANSPLHFGNGTRLTVT.

The gene calls are TRBV5-4 and TRBJ1-1; a weak D match, TRBD1 (5 bases). Trimming removed 4 bases at V and 4 bases at J, with 17 bases between. From germline, CDR1 is SGHNT and CDR2 YYREEE (reference sequence). The CDR3 is 15 residues long. The CDR3 DNA reads TGTGCCAGCAGCCCCGGCCCAGGGCAGAGCACTGAAGCTTTCTTT. Its translation is CASSPGPGQSTEAFF.

V usage is TRBV12-3 or TRBV12-4 and J usage is TRBJ2-7; possible D gene TRBD1, 5 bases. The CDR3 length is 11 residues. The ends were cut back, 8 bases at V and 6 bases at J, with 11 bases in the middle. CDR3 DNA sequence: TGTGCCAGCCAGGGCCTGGGCGAGCAGTACTTC. The encoded protein is CASQGLGEQYF.

J is TRBJ1-1 and V is TRBV6-6; the D is unclear. CDR3 length: 14 residues. Germline V gene data show CDR1 as MNHNY and CDR2 as SVGAGI (reference sequence). Trimming removed 5 bases from V and 0 bases from J, with 10 bases in between. For the CDR3, the DNA is TGTGCCAGCAGTCCCGACATAATGAACACTGAAGCTTTCTTT. Protein: CASSPDIMNTEAFF.

This chain connects TRBV7-9 to TRBJ2-1; 7 bases line up with TRBD2. The germline V gene encodes CDR1 SEHNR and CDR2 FQNEAQ (reference sequence). Trimming took 1 base from V and 4 from J; bases not matched to a gene: 7. This CDR3 is built from 16 residues. The chain's CDR3 is CASSLDGPGGYNEQFF. The CDR3 nucleotides read TGTGCCAGCAGCTTAGACGGGCCGGGGGGATACAATGAGCAGTTCTTC.